This T cell receptor (beta chain) is drawn from a study of T cells in Graves' hyperthyroidism and ophthalmopathy. Overall study context: Once the initial diagnosis was made, peripheral blood was obtained before any treatment.

This clonotype was counted ten times or more. Germline is not matched at one junction end, which may reflect a read error. TCR beta CDR3 sequences were amplified from RNA transcripts. Carried out on the TCR CDR3, a first-round RT-PCR used the HTBI primer set. TCRdb fed the multiplex PCR reads into MiXCR, producing one record per CDR3 protein. The sample has 300,000 to 450,000 distinct CDR3 sequences; roughly 14% are singletons. This CDR3 is built from 13 residues. Germline assignment: CDR1 DFQATT and CDR2 SNEGSKA (reference sequence). Reasons for excluding patients were uncontrolled infection, other autoimmune disease, pregnancy or lactation.

This receptor was taken from a woman aged 55-70 years with Graves' hyperthyroidism. The rearrangement uses TRBV20-1 and TRBJ2-5; 9 bases align to TRBD1. The specimen was blood. Here the CDR3 reads CSARGQGSETQYF. CDR3 nucleotides: TGCAGTGCCAGAGGACAGGGGAGTGAGACCCAGTACTTC.